The source of this TCR beta chain is a study of Ad26.COV2.S vaccination and SARS-CoV-2 variants. Whole-study findings and limits: Reported post-vaccination CD8+ and CD4+ T cell responses to spike showed substantial breadth. Greater spike-specific TCR breadth was seen in vaccine recipients than in placebo recipients.

Sequenced by immunoSEQ multiplex PCR; TCRdb stores in-frame clones only, minus some. This table holds 300,000 to 400,000 clones, just over 90% found once. On this clone itself: Its specificity is not known.

Germline V gene lookup returns CDR1 MNHEY and CDR2 SVGAGI. Between the trimmed V and J ends, which lost 6 bases and 8 bases, there was a span of 13 bases. The length of the CDR3 is 12 residues. The starting material was peripheral blood, obtained after recovery from COVID-19. The J gene is TRBJ1-1, the V gene TRBV6-5, with D tentatively TRBD1 (6 bases). The origin of this receptor is a human donor who had recovered from COVID-19. In nucleotides, the CDR3 is TGTGCCAGCAGCTCGACAGGTCTAGAAGCTTTCTTT. It encodes CASSSTGLEAFF.